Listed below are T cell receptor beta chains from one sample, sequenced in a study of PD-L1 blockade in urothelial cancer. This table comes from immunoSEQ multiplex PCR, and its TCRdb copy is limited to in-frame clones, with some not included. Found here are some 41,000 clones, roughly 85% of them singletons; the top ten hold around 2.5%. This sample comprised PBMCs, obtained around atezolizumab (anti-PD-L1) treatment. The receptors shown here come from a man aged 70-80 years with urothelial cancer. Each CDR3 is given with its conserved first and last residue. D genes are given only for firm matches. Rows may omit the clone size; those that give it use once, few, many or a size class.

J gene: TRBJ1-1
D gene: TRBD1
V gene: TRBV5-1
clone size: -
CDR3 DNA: TGCGCCAGCAGCGAAGGAGGACAGGGATCAGAAGCTTTCTTT
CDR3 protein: CASSEGGQGSEAFF

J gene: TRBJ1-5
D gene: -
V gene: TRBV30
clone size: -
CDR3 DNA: TGTGCCTGGAGTTCTGGGAGAGGGAATCAGCCCCAGCATTTT
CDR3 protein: CAWSSGRGNQPQHF

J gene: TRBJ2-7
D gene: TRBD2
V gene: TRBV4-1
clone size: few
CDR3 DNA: TGCGCCAGCAGCCCGGGACTAGCGGGAGGGGCCTGGCTGAGGGAGCAGTACTTC
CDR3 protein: CASSPGLAGGAWLREQYF

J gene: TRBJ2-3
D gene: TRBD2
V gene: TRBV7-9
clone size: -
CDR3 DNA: TGTGCCAGCAGCTTAGCTCGCCTAGCGGGAGGGCCAAGGACAGATACGCAGTATTTT
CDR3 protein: CASSLARLAGGPRTDTQYF

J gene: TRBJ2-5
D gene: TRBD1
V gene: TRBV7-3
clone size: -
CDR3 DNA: TGTGCCAGCAGCCCGGACAGGGGACAAGAGACCCAGTACTTC
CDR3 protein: CASSPDRGQETQYF

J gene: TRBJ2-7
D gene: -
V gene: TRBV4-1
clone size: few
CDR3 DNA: TGCGCCAGCAGCCAATTACCGGGCCCGGGGGCCTACGAGCAGTACTTC
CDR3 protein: CASSQLPGPGAYEQYF

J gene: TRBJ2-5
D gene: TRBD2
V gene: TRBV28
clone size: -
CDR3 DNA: TGTGCCAGCAGTACCCCGGGACTAGGGGGAGAGACCCAGTACTTC
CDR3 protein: CASSTPGLGGETQYF

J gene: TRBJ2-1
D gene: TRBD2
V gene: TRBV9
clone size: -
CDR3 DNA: TGTGCCAGCAGCGTATCGGCGCCGGGGGCGGGAGGGTACAATGAGCAGTTCTTC
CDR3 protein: CASSVSAPGAGGYNEQFF

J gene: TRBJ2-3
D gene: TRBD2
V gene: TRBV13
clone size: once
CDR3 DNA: TGTGCCAGCAGCGTCAGAATAGCGGGAGCCACAGATACGCAGTATTTT
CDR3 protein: CASSVRIAGATDTQYF

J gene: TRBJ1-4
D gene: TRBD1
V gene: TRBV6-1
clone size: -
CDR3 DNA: TGTGCCAGCAGCTGGACAGGGTGGAATGAAAAACTGTTTTTT
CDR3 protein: CASSWTGWNEKLFF

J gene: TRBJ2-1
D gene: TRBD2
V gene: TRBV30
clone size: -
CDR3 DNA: TGTGCCTGGTCCGGGACTAGCGGATACAATGAGCAGTTCTTC
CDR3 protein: CAWSGTSGYNEQFF

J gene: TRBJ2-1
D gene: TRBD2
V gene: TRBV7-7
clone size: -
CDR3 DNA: TGTGCTAGCAGCTTAGCTGCGGGAGCTAGGGATGAGCAGTTCTTC
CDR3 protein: CASSLAAGARDEQFF

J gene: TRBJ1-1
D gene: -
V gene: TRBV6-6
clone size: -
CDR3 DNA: TGTGCCAGCAGTATCTCCGGACAGATTGCGGACACTGAAGCTTTCTTT
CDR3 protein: CASSISGQIADTEAFF

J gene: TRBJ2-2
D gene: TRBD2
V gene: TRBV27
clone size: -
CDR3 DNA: TGTGCCAGCAGTTTGGGGCCGGGGGGGGGTATTAAGCTGTTTTTT
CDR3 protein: CASSLGPGGGIKLFF

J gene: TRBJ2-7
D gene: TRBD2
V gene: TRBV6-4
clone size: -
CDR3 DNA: TGTGCCAGCAGTGAGACTAGCGGGAACGAGCAGTACTTC
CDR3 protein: CASSETSGNEQYF

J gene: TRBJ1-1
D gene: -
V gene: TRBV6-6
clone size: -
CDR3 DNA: TGTGCCAGCAGTTCGTTGGGCACTCAGGGCACTGAAGCTTTCTTT
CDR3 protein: CASSSLGTQGTEAFF

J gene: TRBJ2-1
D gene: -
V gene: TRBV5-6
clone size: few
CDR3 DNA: TGTGCCAGCATCGCGGTAAACTACAATGAGCAGTTCTTC
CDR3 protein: CASIAVNYNEQFF

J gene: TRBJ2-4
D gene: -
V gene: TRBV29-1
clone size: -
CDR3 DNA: TGCAGCGTAACGGGAGCTGCCAAAAACATTCAGTACTTC
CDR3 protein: CSVTGAAKNIQYF

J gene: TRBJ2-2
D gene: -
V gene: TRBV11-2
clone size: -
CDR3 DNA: TGTGCCAGCATGGAGGGGGCGCGGACCGGGGAGCTGTTTTTT
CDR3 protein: CASMEGARTGELFF

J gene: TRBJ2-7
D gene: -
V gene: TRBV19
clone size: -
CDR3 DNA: TGTGCCAGTAGTATGGCCCAGAGAGGCGAGCAGTACTTC
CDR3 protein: CASSMAQRGEQYF

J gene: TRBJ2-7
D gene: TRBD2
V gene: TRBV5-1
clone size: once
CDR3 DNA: TGCGCCAGCAGCACCGGGACTAGAGCCTACGAGCAGTACTTC
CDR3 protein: CASSTGTRAYEQYF

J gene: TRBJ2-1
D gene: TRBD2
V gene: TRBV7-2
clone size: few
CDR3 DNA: TGTGCCAGCAGCTTAGAGAGGCGGGAGGTCGATGAGCAGTTCTTC
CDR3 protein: CASSLERREVDEQFF

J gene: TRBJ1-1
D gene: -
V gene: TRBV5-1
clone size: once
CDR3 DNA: TGCGCCAGCAGCTTTATGGGACAAATGAACACTGAAGCTTTCTTT
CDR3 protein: CASSFMGQMNTEAFF

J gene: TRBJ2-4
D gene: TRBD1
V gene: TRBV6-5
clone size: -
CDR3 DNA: TGTGCCAGCAGACAGGGGGCCAAAAACATTCAGTACTTC
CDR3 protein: CASRQGAKNIQYF

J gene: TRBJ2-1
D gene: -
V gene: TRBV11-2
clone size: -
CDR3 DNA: TGTGCCAGCAGCTTTGGAAGGACAGCCGGATACAATGAGCAGTTCTTC
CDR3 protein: CASSFGRTAGYNEQFF

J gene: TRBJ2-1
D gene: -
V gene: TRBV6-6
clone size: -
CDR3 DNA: TGTGCCAGCAGCACCTTCAGCGGTGGATACAATGAGCAGTTCTTC
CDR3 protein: CASSTFSGGYNEQFF

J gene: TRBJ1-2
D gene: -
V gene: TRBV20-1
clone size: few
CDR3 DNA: TGCAGTGCTAGTCAGGGAGGTGGCTACACCTTC
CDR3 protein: CSASQGGGYTF

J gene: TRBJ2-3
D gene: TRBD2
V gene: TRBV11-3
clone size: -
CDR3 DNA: TGTGCCAGCAGCTTAGGAGCCCTAGCGGGGGAAAGCACAGATACGCAGTATTTT
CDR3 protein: CASSLGALAGESTDTQYF

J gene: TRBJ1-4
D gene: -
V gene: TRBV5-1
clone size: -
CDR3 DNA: TGCGCCAGCAGCTTGGGGCCTTCTAATGAAAAACTGTTTTTT
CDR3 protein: CASSLGPSNEKLFF

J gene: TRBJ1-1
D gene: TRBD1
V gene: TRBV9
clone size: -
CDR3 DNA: TGTGCCAGCAGCGTAGGGACAGGGCTCACTGAAGCTTTCTTT
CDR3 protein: CASSVGTGLTEAFF

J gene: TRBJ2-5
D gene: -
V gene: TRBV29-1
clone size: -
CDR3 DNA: TGCAGCGTTGCAGGGATGGGGCAAGAGACCCAGTACTTC
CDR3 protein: CSVAGMGQETQYF

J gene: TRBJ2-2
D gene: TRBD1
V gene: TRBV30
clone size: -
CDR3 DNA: TGTGCCTGGAGTGTACCCGGGACAGGGGACACCGGGGAGCTGTTTTTT
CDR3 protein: CAWSVPGTGDTGELFF

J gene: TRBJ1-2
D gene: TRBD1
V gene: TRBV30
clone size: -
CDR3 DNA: TGTGCCTGGACCGGACAGGGGAGGATTTATGGCTACACCTTC
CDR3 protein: CAWTGQGRIYGYTF

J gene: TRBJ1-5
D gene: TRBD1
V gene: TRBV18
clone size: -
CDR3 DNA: TGTGCCAGCTCAGCCCAGGGGGCTGGCAATCAGCCCCAGCATTTT
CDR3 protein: CASSAQGAGNQPQHF

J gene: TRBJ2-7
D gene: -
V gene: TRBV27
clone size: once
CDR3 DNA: TGTGCCAGCAGTTTATCGAGGGCCTACGAGCAGTACTTC
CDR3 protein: CASSLSRAYEQYF

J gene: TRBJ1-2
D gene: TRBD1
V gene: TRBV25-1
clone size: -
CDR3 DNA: TGTGCCAGCAGTGATGGCAGGGGGCTGAATGGCTACACCTTC
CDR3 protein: CASSDGRGLNGYTF

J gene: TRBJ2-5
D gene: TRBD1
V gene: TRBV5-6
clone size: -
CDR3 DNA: TGTGCCAGCAGCTTTAGGACAGGCCAGTACCAAGAGACCCAGTACTTC
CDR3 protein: CASSFRTGQYQETQYF

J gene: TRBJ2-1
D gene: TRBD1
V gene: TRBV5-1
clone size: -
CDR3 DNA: TGCGCCAGCAGCTTGGCGGGTCCGGGACAGGGGGTAAATGAGCAGTTCTTC
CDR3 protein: CASSLAGPGQGVNEQFF

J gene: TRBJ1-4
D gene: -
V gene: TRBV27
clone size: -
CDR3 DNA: TGTGCCAGCAGGTCCCCCGCAACTAATGAAAAACTGTTTTTT
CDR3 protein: CASRSPATNEKLFF

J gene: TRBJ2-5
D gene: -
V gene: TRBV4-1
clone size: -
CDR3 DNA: TGCGCCAGCAGCCGGCAGGGGCAGACCCAGTACTTC
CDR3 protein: CASSRQGQTQYF

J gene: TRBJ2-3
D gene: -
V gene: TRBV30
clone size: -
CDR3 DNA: TGTGCCTGGAGTCCTCCATTGGGAGAGAGCCTCACAGATACGCAGTATTTT
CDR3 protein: CAWSPPLGESLTDTQYF

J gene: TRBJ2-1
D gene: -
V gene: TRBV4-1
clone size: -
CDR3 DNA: TGCGCCAGCAGCTTTCGTGACAGGTACAATGAGCAGTTCTTC
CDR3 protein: CASSFRDRYNEQFF

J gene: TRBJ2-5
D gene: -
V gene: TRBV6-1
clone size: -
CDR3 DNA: TGTGCCAGCAGTGAAGAGAAGGCGGCCGGAGAGACCCAGTACTTC
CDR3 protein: CASSEEKAAGETQYF

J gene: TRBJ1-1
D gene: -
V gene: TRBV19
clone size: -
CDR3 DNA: TGTGCCAGTAGTAAAGGGTTCCTGGACTCTGAAGCTTTCTTT
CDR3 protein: CASSKGFLDSEAFF

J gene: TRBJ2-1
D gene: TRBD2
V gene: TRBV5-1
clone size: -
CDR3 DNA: TGCGCCAGCAGCAAGGGGACTAGCGGGAGGGCCTTATTGGATGAGCAGTTCTTC
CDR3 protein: CASSKGTSGRALLDEQFF

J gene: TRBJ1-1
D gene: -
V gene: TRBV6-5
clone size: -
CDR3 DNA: TGTGCCAGCAGTGCCCTAAACACTGAAGCTTTCTTT
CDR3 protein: CASSALNTEAFF

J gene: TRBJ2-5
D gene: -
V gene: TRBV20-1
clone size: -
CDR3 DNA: TGCAGTGCTCCCAGGGCCCAGACCCAGTACTTC
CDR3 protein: CSAPRAQTQYF

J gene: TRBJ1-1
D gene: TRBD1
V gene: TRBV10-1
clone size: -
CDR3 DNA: TGCGCCAGCAGCCGGGACAGGGGCGGCACTGAAGCTTTCTTT
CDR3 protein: CASSRDRGGTEAFF

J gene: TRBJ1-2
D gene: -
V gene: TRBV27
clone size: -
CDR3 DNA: TGTGCCAGCAGTTTATCACGTCAGAACTATGGCTACACCTTC
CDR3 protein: CASSLSRQNYGYTF

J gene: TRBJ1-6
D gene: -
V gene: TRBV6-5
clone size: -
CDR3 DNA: TGTGCCAGCAGAGGACAGAATAATTCACCCCTCCACTTT
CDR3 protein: CASRGQNNSPLHF

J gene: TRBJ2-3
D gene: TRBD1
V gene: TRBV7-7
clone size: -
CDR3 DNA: TGTGCTAGCAGCTTAAGCCGACAGGGACCGCAGTATTTT
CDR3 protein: CASSLSRQGPQYF

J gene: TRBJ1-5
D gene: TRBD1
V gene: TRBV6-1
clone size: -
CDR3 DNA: TGTGCCAGCAGTGGGTTACAGGGGGCTCAGCCCCAGCATTTT
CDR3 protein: CASSGLQGAQPQHF

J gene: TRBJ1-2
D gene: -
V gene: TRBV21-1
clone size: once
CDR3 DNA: TGTGCCAGCAGCAGAAGGCGGGCGGTGGGCTACACCTTC
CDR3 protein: CASSRRRAVGYTF

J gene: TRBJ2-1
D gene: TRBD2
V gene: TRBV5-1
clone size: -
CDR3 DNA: TGCGCCAGCAGCTTGGGGGAGGGTGAGCAGTTCTTC
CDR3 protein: CASSLGEGEQFF

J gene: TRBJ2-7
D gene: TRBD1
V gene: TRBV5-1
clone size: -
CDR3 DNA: TGCGCCAGCAGCTTGCGTTCGGCAGGGGGCGTTAGTTACGAGCAGTACTTC
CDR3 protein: CASSLRSAGGVSYEQYF

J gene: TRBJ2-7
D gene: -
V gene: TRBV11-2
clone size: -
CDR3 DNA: TGTGCCAGCAGCCCTAGTACGGGCCAGGGATCCTACGAGCAGTACTTC
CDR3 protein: CASSPSTGQGSYEQYF

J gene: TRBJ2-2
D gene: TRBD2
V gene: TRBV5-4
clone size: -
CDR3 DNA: TGTGCCAGCAGCTGGGGACTAGTGGCGGCCACCGGGGAGCTGTTTTTT
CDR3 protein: CASSWGLVAATGELFF

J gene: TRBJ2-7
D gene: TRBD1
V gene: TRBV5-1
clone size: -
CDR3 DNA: TGCGCCAGCAGCTCGACCCAGGGGGCCACCTACGAGCAGTACTTC
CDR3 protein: CASSSTQGATYEQYF

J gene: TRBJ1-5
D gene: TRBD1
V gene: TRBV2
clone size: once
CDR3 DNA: TGTGCCAGCAAAAGACAGGGGGATCAGCCCCAGCATTTT
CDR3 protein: CASKRQGDQPQHF